A selection of T cell receptor beta chains follows, all from one sample in a study of graft-versus-host responses after intestinal transplantation. These receptors are not linked to any known antigen. Sequenced by immunoSEQ multiplex PCR; TCRdb stores in-frame clones only, minus some. This sample has 80,000 to 100,000 clones; around 93% occur once, and the top ten carry roughly 0.069%. Specimen: unstimulated CD8+ T cells sorted from spleen or lymph node cells, collected before transplant. Receptors originate from a human donor who was the organ donor for an intestinal transplant. CDR3s include the opening cysteine and the closing phenylalanine or tryptophan. The D gene is left open where the match is weak. Expanded clones are given a class, and other clones once, few, many or no size at all.

clone_size: -; d_call: -; v_call: TRBV11-3; j_call: TRBJ2-2; cdr3_nt: TGTGCCAGCAGCTTAGCTCGACTCCCGGACACCGGGGAGCTGTTTTTT; cdr3_aa: CASSLARLPDTGELFF
clone_size: -; d_call: TRBD1; v_call: TRBV13; j_call: TRBJ1-6; cdr3_nt: TGTGCCAGCAGCCATGACAGGGAGTATAATTCACCCCTCCACTTT; cdr3_aa: CASSHDREYNSPLHF
clone_size: -; d_call: -; v_call: TRBV2; j_call: TRBJ1-2; cdr3_nt: TGTGCCAGCAGTGAGGGCAGGCAGAACTATGGCTACACCTTC; cdr3_aa: CASSEGRQNYGYTF
clone_size: -; d_call: -; v_call: TRBV28; j_call: TRBJ2-1; cdr3_nt: TGTGCCAGCAGTCCCAGATCGATAATTAGCGGCTCCTACAATGAGCAGTTCTTC; cdr3_aa: CASSPRSIISGSYNEQFF
clone_size: -; d_call: -; v_call: TRBV5-6; j_call: TRBJ1-3; cdr3_nt: TGTGCCAGCAGCTTGGATACTGGAAACACCATATATTTT; cdr3_aa: CASSLDTGNTIYF
clone_size: -; d_call: -; v_call: TRBV5-1; j_call: TRBJ2-1; cdr3_nt: TGCGCCAGCACGCGGCGGTGGAGCGGAGACTACAATGAGCAGTTCTTC; cdr3_aa: CASTRRWSGDYNEQFF
clone_size: -; d_call: TRBD2; v_call: TRBV29-1; j_call: TRBJ2-1; cdr3_nt: TGCAGCGTTGAGACTAGCGGGTACAATGAGCAGTTCTTC; cdr3_aa: CSVETSGYNEQFF
clone_size: -; d_call: TRBD1; v_call: TRBV30; j_call: TRBJ2-1; cdr3_nt: TGTGCCTGGAGTGGAGACAGGGGATTCTACAATGAGCAGTTCTTC; cdr3_aa: CAWSGDRGFYNEQFF
clone_size: -; d_call: -; v_call: TRBV19; j_call: TRBJ2-6; cdr3_nt: TGTGCCAGTATCGATAGCTCTGGGGCCAACGTCCTGACTTTC; cdr3_aa: CASIDSSGANVLTF
clone_size: -; d_call: -; v_call: TRBV13; j_call: TRBJ2-3; cdr3_nt: TGTGCCAGCAGCTTAGACTCGCGGGATGCCACGGGTACGCAGTATTTT; cdr3_aa: CASSLDSRDATGTQYF
clone_size: -; d_call: TRBD2; v_call: TRBV29-1; j_call: TRBJ2-7; cdr3_nt: TGCAGCGTTGTGTTGAGCGGGAGGGCAGGGTACGAGCAGTACTTC; cdr3_aa: CSVVLSGRAGYEQYF
clone_size: -; d_call: TRBD1; v_call: TRBV10-3; j_call: TRBJ1-1; cdr3_nt: TGTGCCATCAGACGGGGACAGCTGAACACTGAAGCTTTCTTT; cdr3_aa: CAIRRGQLNTEAFF
clone_size: -; d_call: TRBD1; v_call: TRBV28; j_call: TRBJ1-1; cdr3_nt: TGTGCCAGCGGACAGGGGGCGTCTGAAGCTTTCTTT; cdr3_aa: CASGQGASEAFF
clone_size: -; d_call: -; v_call: TRBV6-5; j_call: TRBJ2-1; cdr3_nt: TGTGCCAGCATGTCAGGGTACAATGAGCAGTTCTTC; cdr3_aa: CASMSGYNEQFF
clone_size: once; d_call: TRBD1; v_call: TRBV13; j_call: TRBJ2-5; cdr3_nt: TGTGCCAGCAGCCTCGGGGACAGCGGCCAAGAGACCCAGTACTTC; cdr3_aa: CASSLGDSGQETQYF
clone_size: -; d_call: TRBD2; v_call: TRBV27; j_call: TRBJ2-3; cdr3_nt: TGTGCCAGCAGTTTATCGTCCGCGGGGGGGGGTACGCAGTATTTT; cdr3_aa: CASSLSSAGGGTQYF
clone_size: -; d_call: -; v_call: TRBV30; j_call: TRBJ1-1; cdr3_nt: TGTGCCTTTATCGACGGGGTCCCTGAAGCTTTCTTT; cdr3_aa: CAFIDGVPEAFF
clone_size: -; d_call: TRBD1; v_call: TRBV4-1; j_call: TRBJ1-2; cdr3_nt: TGCGCCAGCAGCCAAGAAACAGGGGGGATCTTTTTTGGCTACACCTTC; cdr3_aa: CASSQETGGIFFGYTF
clone_size: -; d_call: -; v_call: TRBV15; j_call: TRBJ1-3; cdr3_nt: TGTGCCACGGTACCTAGCTACTCTGGAAACACCATATATTTT; cdr3_aa: CATVPSYSGNTIYF
clone_size: -; d_call: TRBD1; v_call: TRBV19; j_call: TRBJ2-7; cdr3_nt: TGTGCCAGCAATCCCCCCCGGGACAGGGCGAACGAGCAGTACTTC; cdr3_aa: CASNPPRDRANEQYF
clone_size: -; d_call: -; v_call: TRBV7-9; j_call: TRBJ1-1; cdr3_nt: TGTGCCAGCTTCTCGATCCGGGACACCTGGCAAGGAACTGAAGCTTTCTTT; cdr3_aa: CASFSIRDTWQGTEAFF
clone_size: -; d_call: TRBD2; v_call: TRBV6-5; j_call: TRBJ2-7; cdr3_nt: TGTGCCAGCAGTTCCCCGGGACTAGTTGGGGAGCAGTACTTC; cdr3_aa: CASSSPGLVGEQYF
clone_size: -; d_call: TRBD1; v_call: TRBV5-6; j_call: TRBJ2-3; cdr3_nt: TGTGCCAGCAGCTTGGGGACCTTTCGGACAGGGACGCAGTATTTT; cdr3_aa: CASSLGTFRTGTQYF
clone_size: -; d_call: TRBD2; v_call: TRBV5-1; j_call: TRBJ2-3; cdr3_nt: TGCGCCAGCAGCTTAGCGGGGGCCACTTTCACAGATACGCAGTATTTT; cdr3_aa: CASSLAGATFTDTQYF
clone_size: -; d_call: -; v_call: TRBV28; j_call: TRBJ1-5; cdr3_nt: TGTGCCAGCAGTTTATGGGCAGCGAAGACCAATCAGCCCCAGCATTTT; cdr3_aa: CASSLWAAKTNQPQHF
clone_size: -; d_call: -; v_call: TRBV30; j_call: TRBJ2-1; cdr3_nt: TGTGCCTGGGACAGGACTAGTTTGGCGCAGTTCTTC; cdr3_aa: CAWDRTSLAQFF
clone_size: -; d_call: TRBD2; v_call: TRBV2; j_call: TRBJ2-7; cdr3_nt: TGTGCCAGCAGAGAAAAACTAGCGGGAGGCCCCTATTACGAGCAGTACTTC; cdr3_aa: CASREKLAGGPYYEQYF
clone_size: -; d_call: -; v_call: TRBV7-9; j_call: TRBJ2-1; cdr3_nt: TGTGCCAGCAGCTGGGTTGGGGGACTCAATGAGCAGTTCTTC; cdr3_aa: CASSWVGGLNEQFF
clone_size: -; d_call: -; v_call: TRBV25-1; j_call: TRBJ1-3; cdr3_nt: TGTGCCAGCTCCCCGGGGGGGATTGGAAACACCATATATTTT; cdr3_aa: CASSPGGIGNTIYF
clone_size: -; d_call: -; v_call: TRBV19; j_call: TRBJ2-7; cdr3_nt: TGTGCCAGTAGTCTTTCTGGGGCTCGGGACGAGCAGTACTTC; cdr3_aa: CASSLSGARDEQYF